A single sample is the source of the 21 T cell receptor beta chains below, sequenced in a study of T cell repertoires in cytomegalovirus infection. Their antigens remain unidentified. TCRdb analysed the reads with MiXCR anew, one entry per CDR3 protein. Among 700,000 to 950,000 distinct CDR3 sequences listed, roughly 33% were seen once. This material consisted of cultured CD8+ T cells from PBMCs, taken from culture after CMV antigen stimulation. These receptors were obtained from a human donor in good health (CMV status not recorded). Some clones in this sample may be carry-over from other donors' samples.

This clonotype was counted a few times. The V and J genes are TRBV7-9 and TRBJ1-2; TRBD1 might be the D (5 bases). Germline loops: CDR1 SEHNR, CDR2 FQNEAQ (reference sequence). The CDR3 extends over 17 amino acids. The germline V and J ends were trimmed by 1 base and 2 bases, with 17 bases remaining between them. The CDR3 loop reads CASSLERGGERNYGYTF. DNA of the CDR3: TGTGCCAGCAGCTTAGAGAGGGGCGGGGAAAGGAACTATGGCTACACCTTC.

This clonotype was counted between two and nine times. The V and J genes are TRBV10-3 and TRBJ1-1; 9 bases agree with TRBD1. V was pared by 6 bases and J by 4 bases, with 15 bases of the junction left unmatched. CDR1 ENHRY and CDR2 SYGVKD come from the germline V gene. This CDR3 region has 17 residues. The CDR3 sequence is CAIREGQGSGPATEAFF. DNA of the CDR3: TGTGCCATCAGAGAAGGACAGGGGAGTGGTCCGGCCACTGAAGCTTTCTTT.

The V call is TRBV6-8, the J call TRBJ2-1; D may be TRBD1 (6 bases). The CDR3 consists of 15 residues. Trimming took off 0 bases at V and 9 bases at J, with 15 bases between the two ends. The germline gives CDR1 MNHGY, CDR2 SAAAGT. CDR3 protein: CASSYSLGAQGEQFF. The CDR3, as DNA: TGTGCCAGCAGTTACTCGCTGGGGGCGCAGGGTGAGCAGTTCTTC.

The chain recombines TRBV4-2 with TRBJ2-3, with 10 bases fitting TRBD2. After removal of 1 base from V and 3 bases from J, the junction contained 4 bases not matched to a gene. The CDR3 extends over 16 amino acids. Germline assignment: CDR1 LGHNA and CDR2 YNFKEQ. This chain's CDR3 is CASSQVSGGATDTQYF. For the CDR3, the DNA is TGTGCCAGCAGCCAAGTAAGCGGGGGGGCGACAGATACGCAGTATTTT.

The chain employs TRBV7-8 and TRBJ2-7; tentatively, D is TRBD1 (6 bases). Germline loops: CDR1 SGHVS, CDR2 FQNEAQ. V was clipped by 1 base and J by 5 bases, with 12 bases between them. This CDR3 is 14 amino acids long. The CDR3 protein is CASSLGGRGHEQYV. Here the CDR3 DNA reads TGTGCCAGCAGCTTAGGAGGCAGGGGTCACGAGCAGTACGTC.

This chain links TRBV6-5 with TRBJ2-2; D might be TRBD1 (5 bases). The germline CDR1 and CDR2 sequences are MNHEY and SVGAGI. The CDR3 has 14 residues. V was shortened by 2 bases and J by 7 bases, with 11 bases between the two germline ends. The CDR3 here is CASSYGRVVGELFF. In DNA, the CDR3 is TGTGCCAGCAGTTACGGCAGGGTGGTCGGGGAGCTGTTTTTT.

The rearrangement uses TRBV19 and TRBJ2-7; the D is unclear. The V end was cut by 5 bases, the J end by 0 bases, with 8 bases between. Germline CDR1 LNHDA, CDR2 SQIVND (reference sequence). The CDR3 spans 13 residues. The CDR3 DNA sequence: TGTGCCAGTAGTCCATTCAGCTCCTACGAGCAGTACTTC. It encodes CASSPFSSYEQYF. Supplemented by reference TRBV19 and TRBJ2-7, the full variable domain reads DGGITQSPKYLFRKEGQNVTLSCEQNLNHDAMYWYRQDPGQGLRLIYYSQIVNDFQKGDIAEGYSVSREKKESFPLTVTSAQKNPTAFYLCASSPFSSYEQYFGPGTRLTVT.

The chain combines TRBV20-1 with TRBJ1-2; D unresolved. Germline V gene data show CDR1 as DFQATT and CDR2 as SNEGSKA (reference sequence). CDR3 length equals 15 residues. V gave up 0 bases and J gave up 4 bases, with 15 bases separating them. The CDR3 is CSAREYESSIYGYTF. The CDR3 DNA reads TGCAGTGCTAGAGAATATGAGAGCTCCATCTATGGCTACACCTTC.

This chain uses TRBV12-3 or TRBV12-4 with TRBJ1-5; D not certain. The CDR3 has 14 residues. Trimming removed 0 bases at V and 6 bases at J, with 9 bases between. This CDR3 reads CASSLARRGQPQHF. The CDR3 DNA reads TGTGCCAGCAGTTTAGCGCGAAGAGGTCAGCCCCAGCATTTT.

This clonotype occurred a few times. V usage is TRBV4-2 and J usage is TRBJ2-4; 9 positions agree with TRBD2. Trimming at V came to 4 bases and at J to 2 bases, leaving 6 bases not matched to a gene. Germline V gives CDR1 LGHNA, CDR2 YNFKEQ. This CDR3 has 16 residues. The CDR3 loop is CASSPGGGGPKNIQYF. The CDR3 region has the DNA TGTGCCAGCAGCCCCGGCGGGGGGGGGCCCAAAAACATTCAGTACTTC.

This clonotype was counted a few times. The chain uses TRBV27 and TRBJ2-5; D not resolved. V lost 6 bases to trimming and J lost 4 bases, with 6 bases between them. The CDR3 length is 11 residues. The germline V gene encodes CDR1 MNHEY and CDR2 SMNVEV (reference sequence). CDR3 residues: CASRSPETQYF. CDR3 sequence (DNA): TGTGCCAGCAGGAGTCCAGAGACCCAGTACTTC.

V gene TRBV19 combines with J gene TRBJ2-1, with TRBD2 matching over 9 bases. Trimming at V came to 11 bases and at J to 5 bases, leaving 7 bases not matched to a gene. The CDR3 extends over 13 amino acids. Germline assignment: CDR1 LNHDA and CDR2 SQIVND (reference sequence). CDR3 protein: CASGLAGNNEQFF. In nucleotides, the CDR3 is TGTGCCTCGGGGCTAGCGGGGAACAATGAGCAGTTCTTC.

This clonotype occurred a few times. V gene TRBV2 combines with J gene TRBJ2-7, with 10 bases lining up with TRBD1. There are 16 residues in the CDR3. In germline, CDR1 is SNHLY, CDR2 FYNNEI. Trimming cost V 3 bases and J 4 bases; bases outside gene matches: 9. The CDR3 nucleotides are TGTGCCAGCAGTGAGTGGGACAGGGGAACAATATACGAGCAGTACGTC. Protein product: CASSEWDRGTIYEQYV.

The chain uses TRBV6-1 and TRBJ2-1; D is tentatively TRBD1 or TRBD2 (5 bases each). Trimming cost V 2 bases and J 7 bases, with 18 bases left between them. Germline V gene data show CDR1 as MNHNS and CDR2 as SASEGT. The CDR3 runs 16 residues. The CDR3 here is CASSELWSGTQNEQFF. The CDR3 nucleotides read TGTGCCAGCAGTGAACTTTGGTCGGGGACGCAAAATGAGCAGTTCTTC.

The V and J genes are TRBV19 and TRBJ1-1, with 7 bases lining up with TRBD1. The CDR3 is made up of 20 amino acids. Germline V CDR1 and CDR2: LNHDA, SQIVND (reference sequence). V dropped 5 bases and J dropped 4; count of bases not matched to a gene: 25. The CDR3 here is CASSAVLWSYTGVGRTEAFF. CDR3 sequence (DNA): TGTGCCAGTAGTGCTGTTCTTTGGTCCTATACAGGGGTCGGACGCACTGAAGCTTTCTTT.

This clonotype was counted a few times. V and J are TRBV4-1 and TRBJ1-2; D not certain. The germline V gene has CDR1 MGHRA and CDR2 YSYEKL. The CDR3 contains 14 residues. With 0 bases removed from V and 8 bases from J, the gap between germline ends came to 13 bases. As DNA, the CDR3 is TGCGCCAGCAGCCAAGAAGAGGGAGATCGGGGCTACACCTTC. This sequence encodes CASSQEEGDRGYTF.

In this sample, this clonotype turned up many times. For the CDR3, the DNA is TGTGCCAGCAGCTTAGCTCCGGGAACCTACGAGCAGTACTTC. Protein: CASSLAPGTYEQYF. V gene TRBV7-2 combines with J gene TRBJ2-7; D is perhaps TRBD2 (5 bases). The CDR3 length is 14 residues. V lost 0 bases and J lost 2, with 8 bases in between. CDR1 is SGHTA, CDR2 FQGNSA, per germline.

The chain is built from TRBV13 and TRBJ2-7; tentative D call: TRBD1 (6 bases). V was pared by 4 bases and J by 1 base, with 14 bases between. Germline loops: CDR1 PRHDT, CDR2 FYEKMQ (reference sequence). This CDR3 spans 15 amino acids. The CDR3 is CASSSRDTLSYEQYF. CDR3 DNA: TGTGCCAGCAGCTCCCGGGACACCCTGTCCTACGAGCAGTACTTC.

This clonotype has more than one count but fewer than ten. V is TRBV24-1 and J is TRBJ2-1; TRBD2 agrees at 7 bases. The length of the CDR3 is 15 residues. Germline trimming cut 4 bases from V and 7 bases from J; bases unmatched to any gene: 9. Looked up from germline, CDR1 is KGHDR and CDR2 is SFDVKD. The CDR3 sequence: CATSDPGLVGNEQFF. In DNA, the CDR3 is TGTGCCACCAGTGACCCTGGACTAGTGGGGAATGAGCAGTTCTTC.

This clonotype showed up just a few times. The gene calls are TRBV12-3 or TRBV12-4 and TRBJ1-2, with 8 bases lining up with TRBD1. The CDR3 sequence is 13 residues long. V gave up 5 bases and J gave up 4 bases; unmatched junction bases: 3. This CDR3 reads CASSGGQAYGYTF. CDR3 DNA: TGTGCCAGCAGTGGGGGACAGGCCTATGGCTACACCTTC.

This clonotype was recorded a few times. The chain has TRBV5-5 and TRBJ2-2; the D is unclear. Trimming took off 0 bases at V and 9 bases at J, with 9 bases between the two ends. From germline, CDR1 is SGHKS and CDR2 YYEKEE (reference sequence). The CDR3 covers 13 residues. In DNA, the CDR3 is TGTGCCAGCAGCTTGGTAGGCCAAAGGGAGCTGTTTTTT. It encodes CASSLVGQRELFF.